The source of this T cell receptor (beta chain) is a study of CD8+ T cells in alopecia areata. At the level of the study: Treated patients were given oral tofacitinib, which was dosed at 5 to 10 mg twice daily.

It was cDNA, reverse transcribed from extracted RNA, that served as the sequencing template. Produced via immunoSEQ multiplex PCR; TCRdb's table is partial and in-frame only. The sample records about 130,000 clones, approximately 53% being singletons. Findings and caveats of the study: Tissue-resident alphabeta T cells belonging to normal skin likewise get sequenced within scalp specimens.

Notes on this clone: The antigen remains undetermined.

With 0 bases removed from V and 0 bases from J, the gap between germline ends came to 10 bases. The CDR3 loop spans 15 amino acids. Germline V gene lookup returns CDR1 SGHRS and CDR2 YFSETQ. The TCR sequence derives from a human donor with alopecia areata. Sequencing used CD4+ T cells sorted from blood, obtained at week 0. V usage is TRBV5-1 and J usage is TRBJ2-7, with a weak D call TRBD1 (6 bases). The CDR3 reads CASSLDTGSSYEQYF. The CDR3 DNA follows: TGCGCCAGCAGCTTGGATACAGGGAGCTCCTACGAGCAGTACTTC. Looking up the rest from reference TRBV5-1 and TRBJ2-7 gives the full variable domain: KAGVTQTPRYLIKTRGQQVTLSCSPISGHRSVSWYQQTPGQGLQFLFEYFSETQRNKGNFPGRFSGRQFSNSRSEMNVSTLELGDSALYLCASSLDTGSSYEQYFGPGTRLTVT.